This is a list of T cell receptor beta chains from one sample in a study of regulatory T cells in long-lasting Graves disease. TCRdb analysed the multiplex PCR reads with MiXCR anew, one entry per CDR3 protein. This sample yields approximately 460,000 distinct CDR3 sequences, of which about a sixth are seen a single time; about 10% belongs to the top ten. The data also belong to a second study, concerning T cells in Graves' hyperthyroidism and ophthalmopathy.

The source was peripheral blood mononuclear cells (PBMCs), collected at new diagnosis, from a patient treated with antithyroid drugs. Every receptor here comes from a woman aged 30 to 39 with Graves disease. Each CDR3 is given with its conserved first and last residue. The D gene is left open where the match is weak. Some rows mark clone size as missing; the rest say once, few, many or name a class of expanded clone.

j_gene,abundance,v_gene,d_gene,len,CDR3aa,CDR3nt
TRBJ2-3,few,TRBV24-1,.,15,CATSDRDHLADTQYF,TGTGCCACCAGTGATCGGGACCACCTTGCAGATACGCAGTATTTT
TRBJ2-7,many,TRBV28,.,11,CASRGSYEQYF,TGTGCCAGCAGGGGATCCTACGAGCAGTACTTC
TRBJ1-3,many,TRBV18,.,16,CASSPRDGTSGNTIYF,TGTGCCAGCTCACCTCGGGACGGGACCTCTGGAAACACCATATATTTT
TRBJ2-7,few,TRBV29-1,.,11,CSVPQQGKQYF,TGCAGCGTTCCCCAACAGGGAAAACAGTACTTC
TRBJ2-1,many,TRBV27,TRBD2,17,CASSFSAELAGGAGKIF,TGTGCCAGCAGTTTTTCGGCGGAGCTAGCGGGAGGAGCGGGTAAGATCTTC
TRBJ1-2,.,TRBV10-3,TRBD1,14,CAIRPGQGARGYTF,TGTGCCATCAGGCCGGGACAGGGGGCGCGAGGCTACACCTTC
TRBJ1-5,many,TRBV6-1,.,12,CASKQGVQPQHF,TGTGCCAGCAAGCAGGGAGTCCAGCCCCAGCATTTT
TRBJ2-3,few,TRBV27,.,13,CASSFSGDDTQYF,TGTGCCAGCAGTTTCTCGGGGGACGATACGCAGTATTTT
TRBJ2-7,.,TRBV20-1,TRBD2,24,CSARGSGTSGPSQYSLLFSYERYF,TGCAGTGCTAGAGGTTCCGGGACTAGCGGGCCGTCCCAGTACTCTCTTCTTTTCTCCTACGAGCGGTACTTC
TRBJ2-5,many,TRBV12-3/TRBV12-4,TRBD2,13,CASAGGRFETQYF,TGTGCCAGTGCGGGGGGGCGATTCGAGACCCAGTACTTC
TRBJ1-1,.,TRBV5-1,.,16,CASSERPIDTNTEAFF,TGCGCCAGCAGCGAGAGACCCATTGATACGAACACTGAAGCTTTCTTT
TRBJ2-3,many,TRBV28,.,14,CASSLKVQGDTQYF,TGTGCCAGCAGTTTGAAGGTACAGGGAGATACGCAGTATTTT
TRBJ1-1,many,TRBV6-1,TRBD1,14,CASTAGTAYSQAFF,TGTGCCAGCACCGCCGGGACAGCCTACTCCCAAGCTTTCTTT
TRBJ2-7,many,TRBV12-3/TRBV12-4,.,14,CASSPQSGGYEQYF,TGTGCCAGCAGTCCCCAATCTGGAGGGTACGAGCAGTACTTC
TRBJ2-3,many,TRBV20-1,.,13,CSAFWGVGNTQYF,TGCAGTGCTTTCTGGGGAGTCGGAAATACGCAGTATTTT
TRBJ1-6,.,TRBV6-9,.,18,CASSYGTVGSSYNSPLHF,TGTGCCAGCAGTTACGGGACCGTAGGGAGCTCCTATAATTCACCCCTCCACTTT
TRBJ1-5,many,TRBV27,TRBD1,17,CASSTRTGTGRNQPQHF,TGTGCCAGCAGTACCCGGACAGGGACAGGGCGCAATCAGCCCCAGCATTTT
TRBJ2-3,many,TRBV27,.,18,CASNFRDPGGGDADGQYF,TGTGCCAGCAATTTCCGGGACCCCGGGGGCGGAGACGCCGATGGGCAGTATTTT
TRBJ2-7,many,TRBV5-1,.,18,CASSLDLQGSIQAYEQYF,TGCGCCAGCAGCTTGGACCTCCAGGGGTCGATTCAAGCCTACGAGCAGTACTTC
TRBJ1-1,.,TRBV5-4,.,14,CASSIDGAYTEAFF,TGTGCCAGCAGCATTGACGGGGCCTACACTGAAGCTTTCTTT
TRBJ2-7,many,TRBV12-3/TRBV12-4,.,18,CASSPRQELFRPSYEQYF,TGTGCCAGCAGTCCGCGACAGGAACTCTTTAGACCTTCCTACGAGCAGTACTTC
TRBJ2-5,many,TRBV7-8,TRBD2,13,CASLAGGLETQYF,TGTGCCAGTCTAGCGGGAGGTTTGGAGACCCAGTACTTC
TRBJ2-2,few,TRBV3-1,.,13,CASARFGSGELFF,TGTGCCAGCGCCCGCTTTGGGAGCGGGGAGCTGTTTTTT
TRBJ2-7,.,TRBV20-1,TRBD1,16,CSARDRNRDSSYEQYF,TGCAGTGCTAGAGATCGCAACCGGGACAGCTCCTACGAGCAGTACTTC
TRBJ2-3,many,TRBV2,.,14,CASSVEEAIDTQYF,TGTGCCAGCAGCGTGGAGGAGGCAATAGATACGCAGTATTTT
TRBJ1-3,few,TRBV3-1,.,14,CASSRARSGNTIYF,TGTGCCAGCAGCCGAGCGAGATCTGGAAACACCATATATTTT
TRBJ2-3,many,TRBV30,TRBD2,18,CASTHVGLAGVGADTQYF,TGTGCCTCTACCCATGTGGGACTAGCGGGAGTCGGCGCAGATACGCAGTATTTT
TRBJ2-2,few,TRBV20-1,TRBD2,14,CSARERGGSGELFF,TGCAGTGCTAGAGAAAGGGGCGGGAGCGGGGAGCTGTTTTTT
TRBJ2-1,.,TRBV4-1,TRBD2,18,CASSHPTPSGRAYNEQFF,TGCGCCAGCAGCCACCCCACACCCAGCGGGAGGGCCTACAATGAGCAGTTCTTC